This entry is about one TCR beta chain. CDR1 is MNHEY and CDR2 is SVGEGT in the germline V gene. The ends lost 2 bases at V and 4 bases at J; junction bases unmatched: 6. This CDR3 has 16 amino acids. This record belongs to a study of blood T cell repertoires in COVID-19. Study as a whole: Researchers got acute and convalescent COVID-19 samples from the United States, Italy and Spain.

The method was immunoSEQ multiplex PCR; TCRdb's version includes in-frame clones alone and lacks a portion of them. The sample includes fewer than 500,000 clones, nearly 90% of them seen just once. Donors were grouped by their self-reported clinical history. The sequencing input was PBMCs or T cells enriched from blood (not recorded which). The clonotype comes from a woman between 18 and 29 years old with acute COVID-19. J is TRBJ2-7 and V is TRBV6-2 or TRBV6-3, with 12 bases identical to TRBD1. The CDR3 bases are TGTGCCAGCAGTTACGGCGGGGGACAGGGGGCGTACGAGCAGTACTTC. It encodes CASSYGGGQGAYEQYF.